This T cell receptor (beta chain) was sequenced for a study of T-cell reconstitution after alpha-beta-depleted transplantation in children. This clonotype has ten or more counts. Unique molecular identifiers were incorporated when the TCRbeta library was constructed. TCRdb processed the PCR reads anew with MiXCR; each CDR3 protein has one entry. The sample carries a few hundred thousand distinct CDR3 sequences, 10% recorded once. The CDR3 runs to 15 residues. Germline V gene data show CDR1 as LNHDA and CDR2 as SQIVND (reference sequence). V lost 6 bases, J lost 2 bases, and 5 bases stayed unmatched. The source of this sequence is a boy younger than two with acute myeloid leukemia, due to receive a stem cell transplant. The chain links TRBV19 to TRBJ2-1; 9 positions match TRBD1. Sample: PBMCs, taken before TCRalphabeta/CD19-depleted stem cell transplant. Here the CDR3 reads CASSTDRGTYNEQFF. Here the CDR3 DNA reads TGTGCCAGTAGCACCGACAGGGGGACCTACAATGAGCAGTTCTTC.